This TCR beta chain derives from a study of cytotoxic CD8 clonotypes in ibrutinib-treated CLL. Study-level information: Response samples were taken after a median of roughly 11 months on treatment, range 6 to 36. The study's findings and limits: Clonality rose at ibrutinib response, held steady in sustained remission, and fell toward baseline at progression.

On this clone: Its specificity is unknown.

A 1 in 200,000 to 1 in 1 million T cell depth was the sequencing target. Using immunoSEQ multiplex PCR, the repertoire was profiled, and TCRdb retains in-frame clones only, with some absent. The top ten clones hold around 44% of a sample with 20,000 to 30,000 clones, over 65% of them seen once. The CDR3 is 15 amino acids. Germline CDR1 reads SGDLS; CDR2 reads YYNGEE. Trimming at V came to 0 bases and at J to 12 bases, leaving 11 bases not matched to a gene. This TCR derives from a human donor with chronic lymphocytic leukemia. The chain carries TRBV9 and TRBJ2-1; 8 nucleotides agree with TRBD1. Here the sequenced sample was PBMCs, taken after 12 months of ibrutinib treatment. CDR3 amino acids: CASSVGGTGLPGQFF. CDR3 coding DNA: TGTGCCAGCAGCGTAGGCGGGACAGGCCTTCCTGGGCAGTTCTTC.